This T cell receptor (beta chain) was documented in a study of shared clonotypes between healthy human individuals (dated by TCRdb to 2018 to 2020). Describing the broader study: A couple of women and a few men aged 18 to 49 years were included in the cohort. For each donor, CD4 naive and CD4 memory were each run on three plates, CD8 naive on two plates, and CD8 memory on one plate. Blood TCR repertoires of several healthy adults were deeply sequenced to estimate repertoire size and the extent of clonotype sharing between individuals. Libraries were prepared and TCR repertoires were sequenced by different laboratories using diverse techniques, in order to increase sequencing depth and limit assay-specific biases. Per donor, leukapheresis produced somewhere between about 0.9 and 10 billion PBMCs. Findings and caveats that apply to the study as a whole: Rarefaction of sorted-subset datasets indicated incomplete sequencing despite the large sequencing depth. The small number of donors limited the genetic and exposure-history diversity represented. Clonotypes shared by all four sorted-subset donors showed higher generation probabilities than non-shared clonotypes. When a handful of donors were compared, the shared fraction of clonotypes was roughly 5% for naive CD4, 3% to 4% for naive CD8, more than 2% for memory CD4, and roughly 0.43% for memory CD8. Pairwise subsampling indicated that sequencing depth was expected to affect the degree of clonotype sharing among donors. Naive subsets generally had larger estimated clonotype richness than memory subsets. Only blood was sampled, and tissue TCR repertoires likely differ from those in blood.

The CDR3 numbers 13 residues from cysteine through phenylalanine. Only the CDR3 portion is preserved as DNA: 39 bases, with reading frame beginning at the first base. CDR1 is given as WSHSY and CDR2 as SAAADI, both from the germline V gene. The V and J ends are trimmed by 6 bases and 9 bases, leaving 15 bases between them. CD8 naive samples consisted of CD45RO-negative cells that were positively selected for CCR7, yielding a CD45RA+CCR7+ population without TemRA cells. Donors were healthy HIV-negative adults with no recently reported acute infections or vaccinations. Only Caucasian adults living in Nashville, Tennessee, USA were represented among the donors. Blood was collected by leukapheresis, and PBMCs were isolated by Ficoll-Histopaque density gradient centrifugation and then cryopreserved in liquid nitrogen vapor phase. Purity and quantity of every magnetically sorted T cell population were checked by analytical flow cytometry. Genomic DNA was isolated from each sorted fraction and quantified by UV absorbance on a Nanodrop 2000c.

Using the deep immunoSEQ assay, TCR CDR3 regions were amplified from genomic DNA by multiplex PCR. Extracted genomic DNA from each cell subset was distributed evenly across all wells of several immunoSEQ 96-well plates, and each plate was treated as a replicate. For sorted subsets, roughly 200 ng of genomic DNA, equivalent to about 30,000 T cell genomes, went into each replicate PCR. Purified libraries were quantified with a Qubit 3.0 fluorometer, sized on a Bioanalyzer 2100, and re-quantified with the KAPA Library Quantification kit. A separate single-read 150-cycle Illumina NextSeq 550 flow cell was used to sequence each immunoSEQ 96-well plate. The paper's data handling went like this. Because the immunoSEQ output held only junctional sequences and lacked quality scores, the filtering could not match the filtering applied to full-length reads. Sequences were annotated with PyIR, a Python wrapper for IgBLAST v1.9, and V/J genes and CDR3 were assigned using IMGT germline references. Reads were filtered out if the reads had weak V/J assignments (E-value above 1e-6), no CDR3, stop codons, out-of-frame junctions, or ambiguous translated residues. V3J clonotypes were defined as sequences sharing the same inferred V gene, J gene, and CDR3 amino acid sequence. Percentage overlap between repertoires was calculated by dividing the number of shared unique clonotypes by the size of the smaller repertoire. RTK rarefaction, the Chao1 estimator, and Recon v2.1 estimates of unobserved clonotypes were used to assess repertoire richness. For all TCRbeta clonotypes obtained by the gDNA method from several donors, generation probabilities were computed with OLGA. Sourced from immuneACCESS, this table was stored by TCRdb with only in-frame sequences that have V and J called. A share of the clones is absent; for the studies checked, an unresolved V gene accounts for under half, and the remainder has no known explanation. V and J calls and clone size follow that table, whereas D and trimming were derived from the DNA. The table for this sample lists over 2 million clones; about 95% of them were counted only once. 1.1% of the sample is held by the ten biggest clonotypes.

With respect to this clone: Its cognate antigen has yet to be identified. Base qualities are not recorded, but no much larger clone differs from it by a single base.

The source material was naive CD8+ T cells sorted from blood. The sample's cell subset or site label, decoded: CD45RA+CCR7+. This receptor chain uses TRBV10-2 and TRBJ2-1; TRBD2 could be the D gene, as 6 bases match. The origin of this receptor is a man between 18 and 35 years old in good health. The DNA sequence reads TGCGCCAGCAGGACGGGGGTATTGGGTGAGCAGTTCTTC. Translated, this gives CASRTGVLGEQFF.